The clone carrying this TCR beta chain was observed a few times. Its antigen remains unidentified. V lost 1 base to trimming and J lost 4 bases, with 10 bases between them. The CDR3 is 14 residues long. Germline loops: CDR1 MGHDK, CDR2 SYGVNS. The entry originates in a study of identical twins. General study points: Instead of following the same donors, the conclusions were based on cross-sectional statistical analysis. Researchers reported excess low generation probability among twin-shared out-of-frame alpha sequences.

A universal primer site was added by template switching, and unique molecular identifiers were carried by the cDNA. TCRdb analysed the 5' RACE reads with MiXCR anew, one entry per CDR3 protein. This sample has about 1.7 million distinct CDR3 sequences, with under 35% found just once. This clonotype was obtained from a newborn girl in good health. The chain is built from TRBV25-1 and TRBJ1-1; weak D call: TRBD1 (6 bases). Sequencing was performed on cord blood. The CDR3 DNA is TGTGCCAGCAGTGAATCGCTACAGGGCACTGAAGCTTTCTTT. Its protein is CASSESLQGTEAFF.